This T cell receptor beta chain was recorded in a study of T cell responses to AZD1222 COVID-19 vaccine. Profiling relied on immunoSEQ multiplex PCR, and the TCRdb table lists in-frame clones only, not all of them. Of 100,000 or so clones listed, roughly nine tenths were seen once; the top ten hold 3.1%. The CDR3 sequence is 16 residues long. J was trimmed by 1 base and V by 1 base; bases with no gene match: 5. Germline V lookup: CDR1 SGHNT, CDR2 YENEEA. The source was peripheral blood, collected 28 days after the second AZD1222 dose. The chain employs TRBV11-3 and TRBJ1-1; 8 bases agree with TRBD1. This sequence originates from an adult who received the AZD1222 COVID-19 vaccine. This chain's CDR3 is CASSLGLTGANTEAFF. The CDR3 DNA sequence: TGTGCCAGCAGCTTAGGCCTGACAGGGGCGAACACTGAAGCTTTCTTT.